This TCR beta chain was sequenced for a study of blood T cell repertoires in COVID-19. As for the study in general: COVID-19 samples collected from the United States, Italy and Spain covered acute and convalescent phases. PBMCs, B-cell-depleted T cells, or T cells provided the cDNA or gDNA that made up the material.

Germline V CDR1 and CDR2: SGHTA, FQGNSA. The ends were cut back, 3 bases at V and 3 bases at J, with 8 bases in the middle. The CDR3 consists of 13 residues. As processed by the authors: Amplification of reference gene primers was used by the study to estimate nucleated cell counts. Libraries were prepared by immunoSEQ multiplex PCR; TCRdb keeps only in-frame clonotypes and omits some of them. The V and J calls and clone size come from that table; D and trimming were worked out from the DNA. Of 350,000 to 400,000 clones in the sample, 90% were seen once. This clonotype was obtained from a man between 18 and 29 years old with active or convalescent COVID-19. Sequenced material: peripheral blood. The chain joins TRBV7-2 to TRBJ1-2; D ambiguous. CDR3 residues: CASSFDSYYGYTF. DNA for the CDR3: TGTGCCAGCAGCTTTGACTCCTACTATGGCTACACCTTC.